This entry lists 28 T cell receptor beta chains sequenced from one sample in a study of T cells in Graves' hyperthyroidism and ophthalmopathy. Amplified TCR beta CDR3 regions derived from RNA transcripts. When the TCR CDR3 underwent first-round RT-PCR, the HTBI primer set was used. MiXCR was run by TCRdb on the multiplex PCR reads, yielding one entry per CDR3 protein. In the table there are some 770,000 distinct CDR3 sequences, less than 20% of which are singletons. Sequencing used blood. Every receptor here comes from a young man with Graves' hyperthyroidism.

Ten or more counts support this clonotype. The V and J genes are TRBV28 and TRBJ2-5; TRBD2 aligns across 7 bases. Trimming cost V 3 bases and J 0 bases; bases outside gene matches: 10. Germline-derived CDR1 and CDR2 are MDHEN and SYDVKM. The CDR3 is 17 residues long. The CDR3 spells CASSFILLGGDQETQYF. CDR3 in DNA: TGTGCCAGCAGTTTCATCCTACTTGGGGGGGACCAAGAGACCCAGTACTTC.

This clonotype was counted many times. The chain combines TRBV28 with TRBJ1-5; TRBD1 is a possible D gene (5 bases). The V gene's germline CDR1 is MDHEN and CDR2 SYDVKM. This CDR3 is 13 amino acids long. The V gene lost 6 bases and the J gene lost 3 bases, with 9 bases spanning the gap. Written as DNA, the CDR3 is TGTGCCAGCAGCCCGACAGACAATCAGCCCCAGCATTTT. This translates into CASSPTDNQPQHF.

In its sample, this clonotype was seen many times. The CDR3 reads CSALPGRWGGNEQFF. CDR3 in DNA: TGCAGTGCCTTGCCCGGGCGATGGGGCGGTAATGAGCAGTTCTTC. This rearrangement joins TRBV20-1 to TRBJ2-1, with a tentative D call TRBD1 (5 bases). The V gene lost 6 bases and the J gene lost 7 bases, with 22 bases spanning the gap. The CDR3 length is 15 residues. Germline CDR1 is DFQATT and CDR2 is SNEGSKA (reference sequence).

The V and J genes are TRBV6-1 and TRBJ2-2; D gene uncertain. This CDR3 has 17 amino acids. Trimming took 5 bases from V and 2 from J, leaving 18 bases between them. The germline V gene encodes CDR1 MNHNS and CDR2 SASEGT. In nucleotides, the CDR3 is TGTGCCAGCAGTAGATACCTCGCCCACGGAAACACCGGGGAGCTGTTTTTT. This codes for CASSRYLAHGNTGELFF.

CDR3 protein: CSARRPGQGYTF. For the CDR3, the DNA is TGCAGTGCTAGGCGACCGGGACAGGGGTACACCTTC. The V gene is TRBV20-1, the J gene TRBJ1-2; the match to TRBD1 covers 10 bases. Per germline, CDR1 DFQATT and CDR2 SNEGSKA (reference sequence). The CDR3 spans 12 residues. V shed 3 bases, J shed 11 bases, and the junction held 6 bases outside the gene matches.

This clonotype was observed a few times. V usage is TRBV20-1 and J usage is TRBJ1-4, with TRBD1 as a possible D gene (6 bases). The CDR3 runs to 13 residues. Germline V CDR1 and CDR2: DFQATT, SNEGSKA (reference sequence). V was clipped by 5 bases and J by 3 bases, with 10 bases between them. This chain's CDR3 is CSASQGPNEKLFF. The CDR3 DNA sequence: TGCAGTGCTTCACAGGGCCCTAATGAAAAACTGTTTTTT.

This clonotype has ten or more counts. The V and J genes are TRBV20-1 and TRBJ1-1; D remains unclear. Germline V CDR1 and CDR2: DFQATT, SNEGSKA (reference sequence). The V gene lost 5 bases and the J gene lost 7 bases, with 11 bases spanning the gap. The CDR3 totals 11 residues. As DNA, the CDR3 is TGCAGTGCTGCGGACGGAGATGAAGCTTTCTTT. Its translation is CSAADGDEAFF.

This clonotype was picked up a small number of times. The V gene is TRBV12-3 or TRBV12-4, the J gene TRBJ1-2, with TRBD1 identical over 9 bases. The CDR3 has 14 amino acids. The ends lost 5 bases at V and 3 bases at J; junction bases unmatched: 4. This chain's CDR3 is CASSGTGLHYGYTF. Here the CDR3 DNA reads TGTGCCAGCAGTGGGACAGGGCTTCACTATGGCTACACCTTC.

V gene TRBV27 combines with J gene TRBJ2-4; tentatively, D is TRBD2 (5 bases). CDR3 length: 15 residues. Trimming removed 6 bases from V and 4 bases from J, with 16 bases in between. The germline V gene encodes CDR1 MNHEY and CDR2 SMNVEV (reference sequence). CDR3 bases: TGTGCCAGCAGCTCCGTGGGAGAGGGAAAAAACATTCAGTACTTC. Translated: CASSSVGEGKNIQYF.

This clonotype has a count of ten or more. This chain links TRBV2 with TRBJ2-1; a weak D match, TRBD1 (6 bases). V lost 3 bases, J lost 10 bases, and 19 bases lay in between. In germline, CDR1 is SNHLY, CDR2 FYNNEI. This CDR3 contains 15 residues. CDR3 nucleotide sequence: TGTGCCAGCAGTGAGTGGGACACCCAACCCCCCGAGCAGTTCTTC. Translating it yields CASSEWDTQPPEQFF.

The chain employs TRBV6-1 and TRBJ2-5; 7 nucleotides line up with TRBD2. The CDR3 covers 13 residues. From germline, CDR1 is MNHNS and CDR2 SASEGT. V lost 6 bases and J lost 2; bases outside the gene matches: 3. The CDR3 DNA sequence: TGTGCCAGCAGACGGACTAGTCAAGAGACCCAGTACTTC. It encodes CASRRTSQETQYF.

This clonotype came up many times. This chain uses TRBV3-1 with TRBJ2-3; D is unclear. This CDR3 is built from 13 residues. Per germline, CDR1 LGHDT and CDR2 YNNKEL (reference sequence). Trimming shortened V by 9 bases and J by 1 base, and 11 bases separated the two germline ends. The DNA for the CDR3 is TGTGCCAGTGCGCCTGCGGGCACAGATACGCAGTATTTT. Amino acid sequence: CASAPAGTDTQYF.

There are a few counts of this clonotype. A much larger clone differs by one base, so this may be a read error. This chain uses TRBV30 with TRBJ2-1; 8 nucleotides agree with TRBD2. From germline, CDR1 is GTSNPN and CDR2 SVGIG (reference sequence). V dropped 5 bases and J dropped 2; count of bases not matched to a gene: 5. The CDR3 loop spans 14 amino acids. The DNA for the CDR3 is TGTGCCTGGGGTGCACTAGCGGCCTACAATGAGCAGTTCTTC. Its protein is CAWGALAAYNEQFF.

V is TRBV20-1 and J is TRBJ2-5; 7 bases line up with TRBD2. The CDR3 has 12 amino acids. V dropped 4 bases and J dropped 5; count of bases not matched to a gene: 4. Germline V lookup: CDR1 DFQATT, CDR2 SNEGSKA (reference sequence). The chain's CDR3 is CSAMVGGETQYF. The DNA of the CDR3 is TGCAGTGCTATGGTCGGGGGGGAGACCCAGTACTTC.

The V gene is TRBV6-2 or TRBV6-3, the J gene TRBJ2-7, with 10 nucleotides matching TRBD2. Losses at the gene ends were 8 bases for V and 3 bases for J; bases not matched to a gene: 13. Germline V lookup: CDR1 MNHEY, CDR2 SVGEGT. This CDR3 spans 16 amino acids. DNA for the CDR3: TGTGCCAGCGGGGACGGACTAGCGGAACCTAGCTACGAGCAGTACTTC. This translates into CASGDGLAEPSYEQYF.

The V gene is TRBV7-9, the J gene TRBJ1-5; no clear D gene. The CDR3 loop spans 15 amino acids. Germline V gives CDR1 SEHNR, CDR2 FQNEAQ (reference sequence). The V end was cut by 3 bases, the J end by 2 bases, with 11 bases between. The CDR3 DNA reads TGTGCCAGCAGCTTCATGGAACGGGGCAATCAGCCCCAGCATTTT. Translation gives CASSFMERGNQPQHF. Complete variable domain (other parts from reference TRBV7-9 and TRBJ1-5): DTGVSQNPRHKITKRGQNVTFRCDPISEHNRLYWYRQTLGQGPEFLTYFQNEAQLEKSRLLSDRFSAERPKGSFSTLEIQRTEQGDSAMYLCASSFMERGNQPQHFGDGTRLSIL.

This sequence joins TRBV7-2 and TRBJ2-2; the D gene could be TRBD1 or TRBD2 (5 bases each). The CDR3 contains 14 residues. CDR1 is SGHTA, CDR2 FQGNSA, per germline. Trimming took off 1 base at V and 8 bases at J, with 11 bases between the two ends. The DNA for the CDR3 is TGTGCCAGCAGCTTAGGGGGGTTAAGAGGGGAGCTGTTTTTT. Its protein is CASSLGGLRGELFF.

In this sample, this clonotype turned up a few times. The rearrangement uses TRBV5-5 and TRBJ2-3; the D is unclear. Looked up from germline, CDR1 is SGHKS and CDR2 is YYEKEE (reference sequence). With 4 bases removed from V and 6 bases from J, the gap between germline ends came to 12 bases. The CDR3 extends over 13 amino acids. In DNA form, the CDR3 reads TGTGCCAGCAGCCCACGGCAGGACGATACGCAGTATTTT. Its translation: CASSPRQDDTQYF.

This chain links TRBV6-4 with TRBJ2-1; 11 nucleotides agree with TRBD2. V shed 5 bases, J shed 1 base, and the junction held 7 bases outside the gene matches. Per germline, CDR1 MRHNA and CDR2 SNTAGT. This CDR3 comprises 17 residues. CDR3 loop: CASSSYSGRASYNEQFF. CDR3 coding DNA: TGTGCCAGCAGTTCCTATAGCGGGAGGGCATCCTACAATGAGCAGTTCTTC.

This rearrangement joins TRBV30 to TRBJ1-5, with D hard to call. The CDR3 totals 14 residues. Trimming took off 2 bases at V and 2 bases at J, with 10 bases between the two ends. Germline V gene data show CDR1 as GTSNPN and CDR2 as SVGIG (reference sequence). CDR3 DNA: TGTGCCTGGAGTACGGAGTCGGGCAATCAGCCCCAGCATTTT. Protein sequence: CAWSTESGNQPQHF.

The CDR3 loop reads CATSDPWTGEAFF. The DNA of the CDR3 is TGTGCCACCAGTGACCCGTGGACAGGGGAAGCTTTCTTT. The V call is TRBV24-1, the J call TRBJ1-1, with 8 bases lining up with TRBD1. Trimming took 4 bases from V and 8 from J; bases not matched to a gene: 5. This CDR3 has 13 residues. The germline V gene has CDR1 KGHDR and CDR2 SFDVKD.

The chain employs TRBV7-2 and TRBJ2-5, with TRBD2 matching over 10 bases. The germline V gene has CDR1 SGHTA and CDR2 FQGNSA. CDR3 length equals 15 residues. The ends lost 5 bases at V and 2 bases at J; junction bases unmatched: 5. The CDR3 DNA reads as TGTGCCAGCAGCCACAAACTAGCGGGACAAGAGACCCAGTACTTC. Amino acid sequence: CASSHKLAGQETQYF.

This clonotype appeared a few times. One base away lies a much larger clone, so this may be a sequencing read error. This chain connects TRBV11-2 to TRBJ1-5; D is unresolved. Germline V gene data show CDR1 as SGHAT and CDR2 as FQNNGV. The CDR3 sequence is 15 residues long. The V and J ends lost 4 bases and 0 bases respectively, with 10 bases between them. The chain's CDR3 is CASSSSYSSNQPQHF. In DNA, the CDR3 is TGTGCCAGCAGCTCGTCCTATTCTAGCAATCAGCCCCAGCATTTT.

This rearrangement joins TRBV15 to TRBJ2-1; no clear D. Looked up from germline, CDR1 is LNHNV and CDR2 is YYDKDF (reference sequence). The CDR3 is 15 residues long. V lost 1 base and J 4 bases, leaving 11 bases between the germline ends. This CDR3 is CATSRGRMQYNEQFF. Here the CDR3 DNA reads TGTGCCACCAGCAGAGGTCGGATGCAATACAATGAGCAGTTCTTC.

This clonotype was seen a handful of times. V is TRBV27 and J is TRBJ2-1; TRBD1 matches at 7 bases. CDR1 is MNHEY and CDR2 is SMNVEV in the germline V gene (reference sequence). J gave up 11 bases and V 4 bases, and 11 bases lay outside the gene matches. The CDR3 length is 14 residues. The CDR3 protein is CASSSTQGSNKQFF. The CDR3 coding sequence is TGTGCCAGCAGTTCAACACAGGGGAGTAATAAGCAGTTCTTC.

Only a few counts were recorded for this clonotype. CDR3 protein: CASSGHGGRALYNEQFF. CDR3 in DNA: TGTGCCAGCAGCGGACACGGTGGGCGCGCCCTCTACAATGAGCAGTTCTTC. The chain is built from TRBV14 and TRBJ2-1, with D perhaps TRBD1 (5 bases). The length of the CDR3 is 17 residues. Trimming pared 5 bases from V and 3 bases from J, leaving 20 bases between. The germline V gene has CDR1 SGHDN and CDR2 FVKESK.

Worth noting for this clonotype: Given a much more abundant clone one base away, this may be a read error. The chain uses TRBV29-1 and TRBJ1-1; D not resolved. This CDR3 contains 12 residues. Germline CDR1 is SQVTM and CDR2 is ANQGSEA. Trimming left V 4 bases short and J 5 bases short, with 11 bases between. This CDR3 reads CSVAVTGTEAFF. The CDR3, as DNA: TGCAGCGTTGCAGTCACGGGGACTGAAGCTTTCTTT.

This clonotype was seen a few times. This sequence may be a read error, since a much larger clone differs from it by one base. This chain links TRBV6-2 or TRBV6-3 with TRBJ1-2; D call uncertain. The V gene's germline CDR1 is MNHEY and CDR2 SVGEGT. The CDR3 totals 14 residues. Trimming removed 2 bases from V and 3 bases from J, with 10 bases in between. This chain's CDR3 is CASSYNLAHYGYTF. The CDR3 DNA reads TGTGCCAGCAGTTACAACCTGGCTCACTATGGCTACACCTTC.